One sample yielded the 14 T cell receptor beta chains listed below, sequenced in a study of blood T cells in healthy people across ages. A second PCR, run for about 6 to 12 cycles, used a sample-barcoded 5' primer plus a J-beta primer mix. TCRdb fed the 5' RACE reads into MiXCR, producing one record per CDR3 protein. The table shows approximately 800,000 distinct CDR3 sequences, with 58% occurring only once. Sequenced input: blood. The source of these receptors is a man aged 30-40 years in good health.

The rearrangement uses TRBV12-3 or TRBV12-4 and TRBJ2-2; 7 bases line up with TRBD2. The length of the CDR3 is 15 residues. V dropped 7 bases and J dropped 4; count of bases not matched to a gene: 9. The CDR3 loop reads CASITRESGTGELFF. The CDR3 nucleotides are TGTGCCAGCATCACGCGGGAGAGCGGCACCGGGGAGCTGTTTTTT.

This clonotype turned up a few times. The chain links TRBV12-3 or TRBV12-4 to TRBJ2-7; 7 nucleotides agree with TRBD2. V lost 7 bases and J lost 4; bases outside the gene matches: 10. The CDR3 totals 14 residues. CDR3 in DNA: TGTGCCAGCACCCTGGGGGGGGATGCGTACGAGCAGTACTTC. This sequence encodes CASTLGGDAYEQYF.

The chain recombines TRBV15 with TRBJ2-1; D is tentatively TRBD1 or TRBD2 (5 bases each). Germline V lookup: CDR1 LNHNV, CDR2 YYDKDF (reference sequence). The CDR3 has 16 amino acids. V lost 0 bases and J 4 bases, leaving 13 bases between the germline ends. As DNA, the CDR3 is TGTGCCACCAGCAGAGAAACACCGGGACCGTACAATGAGCAGTTCTTC. The encoded protein is CATSRETPGPYNEQFF.

This clonotype was counted a few times. The chain has TRBV11-2 and TRBJ2-7; no clear D gene. Germline lookup yields CDR1 SGHAT and CDR2 FQNNGV. V shed 1 base and J shed 2 bases, with 9 bases lying between them. The CDR3 is made up of 14 amino acids. The CDR3 region has the DNA TGTGCCAGCAGCTTAGGATTAGCCACCTACGAGCAGTACTTC. Amino acids: CASSLGLATYEQYF.

V usage is TRBV11-2 and J usage is TRBJ1-6; TRBD1 matches at 7 bases. The CDR3 is 17 residues long. The germline gives CDR1 SGHAT, CDR2 FQNNGV. V shed 5 bases and J 2 bases; nucleotides not matched to a gene: 9. The CDR3 is CASSAGGRFAYNSPLHF. The CDR3 DNA follows: TGTGCCAGCAGCGCAGGGGGGAGGTTTGCCTATAATTCACCCCTCCACTTT.

This chain joins TRBV2 and TRBJ2-4; TRBD2 matches at 7 bases. V lost 8 bases and J lost 13; bases outside the gene matches: 14. The V gene's germline CDR1 is SNHLY and CDR2 FYNNEI. The CDR3 has 13 residues. CDR3 region: CASERGLFNEQYF. DNA for the CDR3: TGTGCCAGCGAGCGGGGTCTGTTCAATGAGCAGTACTTC.

The chain joins TRBV29-1 to TRBJ2-7, with 9 bases aligning to TRBD1. This CDR3 is 11 amino acids long. Losses at the gene ends were 3 bases for V and 11 bases for J; bases not matched to a gene: 5. Germline assignment: CDR1 SQVTM and CDR2 ANQGSEA. The CDR3 nucleotides are TGCAGCGTTGACAGGGACAGGGTAGAGTACTTC. Its protein product is CSVDRDRVEYF.

V usage is TRBV7-2 and J usage is TRBJ1-5, with 9 bases that match TRBD1. From germline, CDR1 is SGHTA and CDR2 FQGNSA. This CDR3 comprises 15 residues. The V gene end was trimmed by 1 base and the J gene end by 4 bases; junction bases not matched to a gene: 2. In nucleotides, the CDR3 is TGTGCCAGCAGCTTAGGAGGGACAGGGAATCAGCCCCAGCATTTT. It translates to CASSLGGTGNQPQHF.

This clonotype was seen a handful of times. The rearrangement joins TRBV15 to TRBJ2-1; 8 nucleotides agree with TRBD1. V trimming: 11 bases; J trimming: 6 bases; junction bases outside the gene matches: 15. Germline CDR1 reads LNHNV; CDR2 reads YYDKDF (reference sequence). The CDR3 spans 15 residues. The CDR3 DNA reads as TGTGCCTGCCGGGACAGGTGGGGAGCAGGCAATGAGCAGTTCTTC. Protein product: CACRDRWGAGNEQFF.

In its sample, this clonotype was seen a few times. CDR3 region: CSARRFGDTKQETQYF. CDR3 DNA sequence: TGCAGTGCTAGACGGTTTGGGGACACGAAGCAAGAGACCCAGTACTTC. The chain is built from TRBV20-1 and TRBJ2-5, with D perhaps matching TRBD1 (6 bases). Germline lookup yields CDR1 DFQATT and CDR2 SNEGSKA (reference sequence). The CDR3 runs to 16 residues. With 2 bases removed from V and 2 bases from J, the gap between germline ends came to 18 bases.

This clonotype was seen only a few times. The V and J genes are TRBV7-2 and TRBJ2-7; 8 positions match TRBD1. With V trimmed by 4 bases and J by 1 base, 6 bases remained unmatched. CDR3 length equals 15 residues. The V gene's germline CDR1 is SGHTA and CDR2 FQGNSA. The CDR3 is CASSSGTGYSYEQYF. In DNA, the CDR3 is TGTGCCAGCAGCTCTGGGACAGGCTATTCCTACGAGCAGTACTTC.

Written as DNA, the CDR3 is TGTGCCAGTACTGGACAGTTTACGCAGTATTTT. As protein: CASTGQFTQYF. V usage is TRBV6-6 and J usage is TRBJ2-3; tentatively, D is TRBD1 (6 bases). The CDR3 runs 11 residues. V lost 9 bases and J 8 bases, leaving 12 bases between the germline ends. The germline V gene has CDR1 MNHNY and CDR2 SVGAGI (reference sequence).

This chain joins TRBV3-1 and TRBJ2-1, with unresolved D. This CDR3 spans 12 amino acids. Trimming removed 1 base at V and 8 bases at J, with 6 bases between. Germline-derived CDR1 and CDR2 are LGHDT and YNNKEL (reference sequence). CDR3 residues: CASSQGVHEQFF. The CDR3 bases are TGTGCCAGCAGCCAAGGAGTCCATGAGCAGTTCTTC.

This clonotype appeared once. The V and J genes are TRBV12-3 or TRBV12-4 and TRBJ2-3; 11 bases are a match to TRBD2. The CDR3 runs 15 residues. V shed 6 bases and J 2 bases; nucleotides not matched to a gene: 4. The CDR3 loop is CASRLAGGVTDTQYF. For the CDR3, the DNA is TGTGCCAGCAGGCTAGCGGGGGGCGTCACAGATACGCAGTATTTT.